These 29 T cell receptor beta chains originate from one sample sequenced in a study of beta chain features in type 1 diabetes. These receptors have no known antigen. Investigators reverse transcribed all isolated RNA, so they sequenced expressed TCRB transcripts. Profiled with immunoSEQ multiplex PCR; TCRdb holds only in-frame clones, not every one. This sample has roughly 260,000 clones, with roughly a tenth found just once. Findings and caveats of the study: Shorter TCRB CDR3s, moderately but significantly so, marked every one of the four CD4+ subsets in Type 1 diabetes patients.

Sequenced sample: naive CD4+ T cells from blood. Source of these receptors: a man aged 25-45 years with type 1 diabetes.

This chain uses TRBV18 with TRBJ1-1; D remains unclear. From germline, CDR1 is KGHSH and CDR2 LQKENI. With 5 bases removed from V and 1 base from J, the gap between germline ends came to 8 bases. The CDR3 consists of 13 residues. The CDR3 loop is CASSELANTEAFF. In DNA, the CDR3 is TGTGCCAGCTCAGAACTAGCGAACACTGAAGCTTTCTTT.

The rearrangement joins TRBV30 to TRBJ2-2; unclear D gene. CDR3 length: 14 residues. Germline values: CDR1 GTSNPN, CDR2 SVGIG (reference sequence). V was cut by 0 bases and J by 6 bases, with 11 bases left in between. The CDR3 DNA follows: TGTGCCTGGAGTGTAAGACACAAGCCCGGGGAGCTGTTTTTT. It yields the protein CAWSVRHKPGELFF. Using reference TRBV30 and TRBJ2-2 for the parts outside the CDR3, the full variable domain is SQTIHQWPATLVQPVGSPLSLECTVEGTSNPNLYWYRQAAGRGLQLLFYSVGIGQISSEVPQNLSASRPQDRQFILSSKKLLLSDSGFYLCAWSVRHKPGELFFGEGSRLTVL.

This clone has more than one count but fewer than ten. This chain uses TRBV4-2 with TRBJ2-3; the match to TRBD2 covers 9 bases. This CDR3 contains 15 residues. The V segment lost 5 bases and the J segment 0 bases; nucleotides outside the gene matches: 3. The germline gives CDR1 LGHNA, CDR2 YNFKEQ. CDR3 in DNA: TGTGCCAGCAGCTACAGCGGGGGGAGCACAGATACGCAGTATTTT. This translates into CASSYSGGSTDTQYF.

This clone was counted only a few times. V usage is TRBV28 and J usage is TRBJ1-2; perhaps TRBD1 as D (5 bases). Looked up from germline, CDR1 is MDHEN and CDR2 is SYDVKM. The CDR3 loop spans 12 amino acids. Deletions cut 4 bases from V and 2 bases from J, with 5 bases between. The CDR3 loop is CASSYRNYGYTF. The CDR3 nucleotides read TGTGCCAGCAGTTACAGGAACTATGGCTACACCTTC.

The gene calls are TRBV30 and TRBJ1-5, with D maybe TRBD1 (6 bases). Trimming took 2 bases from V and 7 from J, leaving 12 bases between them. Germline V gene sequence: CDR1 GTSNPN, CDR2 SVGIG (reference sequence). The CDR3 runs 13 residues. The CDR3, as DNA: TGTGCCTGGAGTCAGGGGCGGGCGCAGCCCCAGCATTTT. Its translation is CAWSQGRAQPQHF.

This clone was picked up a small number of times. The rearrangement links TRBV4-3 to TRBJ2-7; 7 positions match TRBD2. CDR3 length: 15 amino acids. Looked up from germline, CDR1 is LGHNA and CDR2 is YSLEER. The junction had 5 bases not matched to a gene; V was cut back by 1 base and J by 2 bases. CDR3 protein: CASSQGLSGTYEQYF. In nucleotides, the CDR3 is TGCGCCAGCAGCCAAGGTCTCAGCGGGACCTACGAGCAGTACTTC.

V and J are TRBV4-3 and TRBJ2-7; 8 positions match TRBD2. Trimming took 5 bases from V and 3 from J; bases not matched to a gene: 9. Per the germline V gene, CDR1 is LGHNA and CDR2 is YSLEER. The CDR3 is made up of 15 amino acids. CDR3 loop: CASSDGTSEGYEQYF. The CDR3 nucleotides read TGCGCCAGCAGCGACGGGACTAGTGAAGGCTACGAGCAGTACTTC.

This clone was observed a few times. V gene TRBV9 combines with J gene TRBJ2-1; TRBD2 matches 7 bases. Per germline, CDR1 SGDLS and CDR2 YYNGEE. The CDR3 is made up of 16 amino acids. V lost 0 bases, J lost 3 bases, and 6 bases stayed unmatched. The CDR3 protein is CASSVAVGGFYNEQFF. DNA of the CDR3: TGTGCCAGCAGCGTAGCCGTGGGGGGGTTCTACAATGAGCAGTTCTTC. Variable domain in full (rest from reference TRBV9 and TRBJ2-1): DSGVTQTPKHLITATGQRVTLRCSPRSGDLSVYWYQQSLDQGLQFLIQYYNGEERAKGNILERFSAQQFPDLHSELNLSSLELGDSALYFCASSVAVGGFYNEQFFGPGTRLTVL.

This clone has only a few counts. The chain recombines TRBV6-6 with TRBJ1-5, with D maybe TRBD1 (6 bases). The CDR3 spans 14 residues. CDR1 is MNHNY and CDR2 is SVGAGI in the germline V gene (reference sequence). V lost 6 bases to trimming and J lost 6 bases, with 15 bases between them. This chain's CDR3 is CASSLTQGAQPQHF. CDR3 sequence (DNA): TGTGCCAGCAGCCTGACACAGGGTGCTCAGCCCCAGCATTTT.

Of note for this clone: The sample holds other DNA sequences that translate to the same CDR3. The CDR3 is CASSAQGYYGYTF. The CDR3 DNA is TGTGCCAGCAGTGCCCAGGGGTACTATGGCTACACCTTC. The chain uses TRBV27 and TRBJ1-2, with D tentatively TRBD1 (6 bases). Trimming took 5 bases from V and 3 from J, leaving 10 bases between them. The CDR3 runs to 13 residues. Germline assignment: CDR1 MNHEY and CDR2 SMNVEV (reference sequence).

The chain links TRBV2 to TRBJ2-3; D unclear. Trimming pared 6 bases from V and 2 bases from J, leaving 12 bases between. There are 14 residues in the CDR3. Germline V CDR1 and CDR2: SNHLY, FYNNEI. The chain's CDR3 is CASRDSWVTDTQYF. DNA of the CDR3: TGTGCCAGCAGAGATAGCTGGGTCACAGATACGCAGTATTTT.

The chain links TRBV7-3 to TRBJ2-5, with 10 nucleotides matching TRBD2. V was clipped by 5 bases and J by 7 bases; unmatched bases: 7. The CDR3 extends over 14 amino acids. Germline-derived CDR1 and CDR2 are SGHTA and FQGTGA. CDR3 sequence: CASSQSGGARTQYF. As DNA, the CDR3 is TGTGCCAGCAGCCAGAGCGGGGGGGCCAGGACCCAGTACTTC. Based on the CDR3 plus reference TRBV7-3 and TRBJ2-5, the full variable domain is GAGVSQTPSNKVTEKGKYVELRCDPISGHTALYWYRQSLGQGPEFLIYFQGTGAADDSGLPNDRFFAVRPEGSVSTLKIQRTERGDSAVYLCASSQSGGARTQYFGPGTRLLVL.

This clone was seen only a few times. The gene calls are TRBV15 and TRBJ2-5, with TRBD2 matching 15 bases. V lost 0 bases and J lost 1; bases outside the gene matches: 6. The CDR3 has 19 amino acids. From germline, CDR1 is LNHNV and CDR2 YYDKDF (reference sequence). The CDR3 here is CATSRDGLAGGLLQETQYF. The CDR3, as DNA: TGTGCCACCAGCAGAGATGGACTAGCGGGGGGGCTGCTCCAAGAGACCCAGTACTTC.

This clone was seen more than once but under ten times. CDR3 loop: CASSSGRGSSYEQYF. The CDR3 DNA reads TGTGCCAGCAGTTCTGGACGGGGGAGCTCCTACGAGCAGTACTTC. The V and J genes are TRBV27 and TRBJ2-7, with D perhaps TRBD2 (6 bases). Trimming stripped 4 bases from V and 0 bases from J, with 13 bases between. The length of the CDR3 is 15 residues. Germline CDR1 and CDR2: MNHEY and SMNVEV (reference sequence).

This clone has a handful of counts. The chain links TRBV4-3 to TRBJ2-2; D may be TRBD1 (6 bases). CDR1 is LGHNA, CDR2 YSLEER, per germline. The CDR3 has 19 residues. The V and J ends lost 0 bases and 5 bases respectively, with 22 bases between them. The CDR3 loop is CASSQDSDRQAGQTGELFF. The CDR3 nucleotides are TGCGCCAGCAGCCAAGATTCCGATAGACAGGCTGGGCAAACCGGGGAGCTGTTTTTT.

The sample holds one count of this clone. The chain is built from TRBV5-1 and TRBJ1-6; D is possibly TRBD1 (6 bases). Trimming pared 0 bases from V and 10 bases from J, leaving 14 bases between. The CDR3 spans 15 residues. Per germline, CDR1 SGHRS and CDR2 YFSETQ. CDR3 sequence (DNA): TGCGCCAGCAGCTTGGAGCCACAGGGTGCCTCACCCCTCCACTTT. Its protein is CASSLEPQGASPLHF.

This clone was seen only a few times. The chain has TRBV29-1 and TRBJ1-1, with D unclear. The CDR3 has 13 amino acids. V was trimmed by 7 bases and J by 0 bases, leaving 12 bases between them. Germline V CDR1 and CDR2: SQVTM, ANQGSEA. CDR3 loop: CSAREDMNTEAFF. CDR3 DNA: TGCAGCGCCCGAGAAGATATGAACACTGAAGCTTTCTTT.

This clone has just a few counts. V and J are TRBV6-5 and TRBJ1-1, with TRBD1 as a possible D gene (6 bases). V dropped 5 bases and J dropped 6 bases, with 16 bases sitting between them. The V gene's germline CDR1 is MNHEY and CDR2 SVGAGI. The CDR3 extends over 14 amino acids. This CDR3 reads CASSGRTAGAEAFF. The CDR3 coding sequence is TGTGCCAGCAGTGGAAGGACAGCCGGAGCTGAAGCTTTCTTT.

CDR3 residues: CASRELAGAGREQFF. The CDR3 DNA is TGTGCCAGCAGGGAACTAGCGGGGGCCGGGAGGGAGCAGTTCTTC. This sequence joins TRBV2 and TRBJ2-1; 11 nucleotides line up with TRBD2. Germline loops: CDR1 SNHLY, CDR2 FYNNEI. With V trimmed by 6 bases and J by 10 bases, 11 bases remained unmatched. The CDR3 sequence is 15 residues long.

The chain joins TRBV15 to TRBJ2-7, with D perhaps TRBD1 (5 bases). The CDR3 loop spans 14 amino acids. V lost 0 bases and J 4 bases, leaving 10 bases between the germline ends. Germline CDR1 reads LNHNV; CDR2 reads YYDKDF (reference sequence). CDR3 sequence: CATSRDQGLYEQYF. The CDR3 DNA sequence: TGTGCCACCAGCAGAGATCAGGGTCTATACGAGCAGTACTTC.

This chain connects TRBV4-1 to TRBJ1-4; perhaps TRBD1 as D (6 bases). Trimming removed 6 bases from V and 0 bases from J, with 8 bases in between. The V gene's germline CDR1 is MGHRA and CDR2 YSYEKL. CDR3 length: 14 residues. In DNA form, the CDR3 reads TGCGCCAGCAGTAGGACAGCAACTAATGAAAAACTGTTTTTT. Translating gives CASSRTATNEKLFF.

This clone was observed a few times. The J gene is TRBJ2-7, the V gene TRBV6-5, with TRBD2 as a possible D gene (6 bases). This CDR3 spans 15 amino acids. V dropped 0 bases and J dropped 3 bases, with 12 bases sitting between them. Germline loops: CDR1 MNHEY, CDR2 SVGAGI. This chain's CDR3 is CASSYSSGGDYEQYF. For the CDR3, the DNA is TGTGCCAGCAGTTACTCGAGTGGCGGGGACTACGAGCAGTACTTC.

The V call is TRBV21-1, the J call TRBJ2-7; no DNA check was done on the table's D call, TRBD1. TRBV21-1 is a known pseudogene. This CDR3 contains 14 residues. CDR3 residues: CASSKGTGDYEQYF. The CDR3 DNA follows: TGTGCCAGCAGCAAAGGGACAGGCGACTACGAGCAGTACTTC.

CDR3 nucleotide sequence: TGTGCCATCAGGAAGGGAGCCGGAGATTCACCCCTCCACTTT. Translated, it gives CAIRKGAGDSPLHF. The chain recombines TRBV10-3 with TRBJ1-6, with D unclear. In germline, CDR1 is ENHRY, CDR2 SYGVKD. CDR3 length: 14 residues. The V end lost 6 bases, the J end lost 8 bases, and 14 bases lay between the germline ends.

J is TRBJ2-4 and V is TRBV4-1; D is unresolved. The CDR3 has 12 amino acids. From germline, CDR1 is MGHRA and CDR2 YSYEKL. Trimming took off 4 bases at V and 9 bases at J, with 10 bases between the two ends. Here the CDR3 reads CASSRALGIQYF. CDR3 nucleotides: TGCGCCAGCAGCCGGGCATTGGGCATTCAGTACTTC.

The chain's CDR3 is CASSRQGADEAFF. As DNA, the CDR3 is TGTGCCAGCAGTCGACAGGGGGCCGATGAAGCTTTCTTT. The chain employs TRBV14 and TRBJ1-1; 10 bases fit TRBD1. Germline V gives CDR1 SGHDN, CDR2 FVKESK. The length of the CDR3 is 13 residues. V lost 6 bases and J lost 7; bases outside the gene matches: 5.

This clone was picked up a small number of times. This chain joins TRBV12-5 and TRBJ2-5, with TRBD1 matching over 11 bases. CDR3 length: 14 amino acids. Germline CDR1 is LGHNT and CDR2 is FRNRAP. J lost 7 bases, V lost 7 bases, and 8 bases had no gene match. CDR3 nucleotides: TGTGCTAGTGCCGTAACCGGGACAGGGGGGACCCAGTACTTC. It specifies CASAVTGTGGTQYF.

CDR3 loop: CASSVAGGASTEAFF. The CDR3, as DNA: TGTGCCAGCAGCGTAGCAGGGGGCGCGAGCACTGAAGCTTTCTTT. The chain has TRBV9 and TRBJ1-1; 8 nucleotides align to TRBD1. V shed 0 bases and J 4 bases; nucleotides not matched to a gene: 5. The germline V gene encodes CDR1 SGDLS and CDR2 YYNGEE. The CDR3 consists of 15 residues. Full variable domain (missing parts from reference TRBV9 and TRBJ1-1): DSGVTQTPKHLITATGQRVTLRCSPRSGDLSVYWYQQSLDQGLQFLIQYYNGEERAKGNILERFSAQQFPDLHSELNLSSLELGDSALYFCASSVAGGASTEAFFGQGTRLTVV.

J is TRBJ2-2 and V is TRBV4-1; 8 nucleotides align to TRBD1. CDR3 length: 17 amino acids. Losses at the gene ends were 1 base for V and 5 bases for J; bases not matched to a gene: 9. CDR1 and CDR2 (germline): MGHRA, YSYEKL. The CDR3 loop reads CASSQGFRDRTTGELFF. For the CDR3, the DNA is TGCGCCAGCAGCCAAGGTTTTCGGGACAGGACGACCGGGGAGCTGTTTTTT.